Following are 21 T cell receptor beta chains from one sample sequenced in a study of human T cells and chemical hapten exposure. TCRdb re-analysed the RACE reads in MiXCR, keeping a single row per CDR3 protein. Of some 300,000 distinct CDR3 sequences listed, around 5.5% are singletons. As for time point: pre-sensitization, week 0. Treatment of the sample: therapeutic diphenylcyclopropenone sensitization with weekly scalp DPC. This material consisted of whole blood, taken in connection with sensitization to the hapten diphenylcyclopropenone (DPC). These receptors were obtained from a young woman with alopecia areata. Some clones in this sample may be carry-over from other donors' samples.

The V gene is TRBV6-5, the J gene TRBJ2-7, with D perhaps matching TRBD2 (7 bases). V dropped 0 bases and J dropped 2 bases, with 14 bases sitting between them. Germline V gene sequence: CDR1 MNHEY, CDR2 SVGAGI. The CDR3 contains 16 residues. The CDR3 DNA reads TGTGCCAGCAGTTACTCGGGGGCGGGGGTTACCTACGAGCAGTACTTC. This encodes CASSYSGAGVTYEQYF.

At least ten counts were recorded for this clonotype. V gene TRBV27 combines with J gene TRBJ1-5, with D unclear. This CDR3 region has 14 residues. Per germline, CDR1 MNHEY and CDR2 SMNVEV (reference sequence). V was clipped by 4 bases and J by 15 bases, with 22 bases between them. The CDR3 here is CASSSGQAAGNAHF. CDR3 sequence (DNA): TGTGCCAGCAGTTCCGGGCAGGCGGCGGGGAACGCGCATTTT.

This clonotype was seen a handful of times. This sequence joins TRBV15 and TRBJ1-2; no clear D. From germline, CDR1 is LNHNV and CDR2 YYDKDF (reference sequence). V lost 0 bases and J 3 bases, leaving 17 bases between the germline ends. CDR3 size: 17 residues. CDR3 loop: CATSRDEVSGIYYGYTF. The DNA for the CDR3 is TGTGCCACCAGCAGAGATGAGGTGTCGGGTATCTACTATGGCTACACCTTC.

This clonotype was counted at least ten times. This rearrangement joins TRBV3-1 to TRBJ2-5; no clear D. The V gene lost 8 bases and the J gene lost 4 bases, with 14 bases spanning the gap. Germline V CDR1 and CDR2: LGHDT, YNNKEL (reference sequence). There are 13 residues in the CDR3. In nucleotides, the CDR3 is TGTGCCAGCGGCAAGTTTAGCCCAGAGACCCAGTACTTC. This sequence encodes CASGKFSPETQYF.

V gene TRBV28 combines with J gene TRBJ2-5, with 10 bases matching TRBD2. This CDR3 comprises 13 residues. J was trimmed by 4 bases and V by 11 bases; bases with no gene match: 7. CDR1 MDHEN and CDR2 SYDVKM come from the germline V gene. Here the CDR3 reads CAESSGGTETQYF. The CDR3 bases are TGTGCCGAGAGTAGCGGGGGGACAGAGACCCAGTACTTC. The entire variable domain, with the rest obtained from reference TRBV28 and TRBJ2-5, is as follows: DVKVTQSSRYLVKRTGEKVFLECVQDMDHENMFWYRQDPGLGLRLIYFSYDVKMKEKGDIPEGYSVSREKKERFSLILESASTNQTSMYLCAESSGGTETQYFGPGTRLLVL.

This clonotype was observed many times. This chain links TRBV7-9 with TRBJ1-1; tentatively, D is TRBD1 (5 bases). This CDR3 is 15 amino acids long. CDR1 is SEHNR, CDR2 FQNEAQ, per germline (reference sequence). Trimming cost V 5 bases and J 1 base, with 14 bases left between them. In DNA, the CDR3 is TGTGCCAGCAGCAGAGAGACAGCTCCGAACACTGAAGCTTTCTTT. This sequence encodes CASSRETAPNTEAFF.

By frequency in the sample, this clonotype is medium-sized. The gene calls are TRBV7-2 and TRBJ1-1; D gene unclear. This CDR3 comprises 17 residues. The germline V and J ends were trimmed by 5 bases and 5 bases, with 24 bases remaining between them. Germline-derived CDR1 and CDR2 are SGHTA and FQGNSA. The CDR3 DNA follows: TGTGCCAGCAGCCCTCGCGTCCGGCCGGTGGTGGTGACTGAAGCTTTCTTT. Its protein product is CASSPRVRPVVVTEAFF.

This clonotype was picked up many times. V and J are TRBV6-5 and TRBJ1-5; the match to TRBD1 covers 10 bases. Germline V lookup: CDR1 MNHEY, CDR2 SVGAGI. The CDR3 spans 15 residues. Trimming took 4 bases from V and 3 from J; bases not matched to a gene: 3. The CDR3 loop is CASSSTGGFNQPQHF. CDR3 nucleotides: TGTGCCAGCAGTTCGACAGGGGGCTTCAATCAGCCCCAGCATTTT.

In the case of this clonotype: This clone may be a read error of a much larger clone one base away. The gene calls are TRBV7-8 and TRBJ2-5, with D tentatively TRBD1 (6 bases). The germline gives CDR1 SGHVS, CDR2 FQNEAQ. The CDR3 runs 16 residues. The chain's CDR3 is CPSSRYRDTIQETQYF. In DNA, the CDR3 is TGTCCCAGCAGCAGATACAGGGATACCATTCAAGAGACCCAGTACTTC.

The chain uses TRBV7-2 and TRBJ2-3, with D uncertain. Germline values: CDR1 SGHTA, CDR2 FQGNSA. Deletions cut 6 bases from V and 1 base from J, with 14 bases between. There are 15 residues in the CDR3. For the CDR3, the DNA is TGTGCCAGCAGTTTTAGTTCGGTCGGCACAGATACGCAGTATTTT. Residues: CASSFSSVGTDTQYF.

V and J are TRBV6-5 and TRBJ2-7; 10 bases align to TRBD2. The ends lost 0 bases at V and 6 bases at J; junction bases unmatched: 8. The germline V gene encodes CDR1 MNHEY and CDR2 SVGAGI. CDR3 length: 16 amino acids. The CDR3, as DNA: TGTGCCAGCAGTTACTCTAAGGCTAGCGGGGGTGTCGAGCAGTACTTC. Translated, it gives CASSYSKASGGVEQYF.

This clonotype was recorded at least ten times. The chain joins TRBV29-1 to TRBJ1-3; D call uncertain. Germline CDR1 reads SQVTM; CDR2 reads ANQGSEA. V was pared by 4 bases and J by 0 bases, with 4 bases between. This CDR3 has 12 amino acids. The CDR3 sequence: CSVVSSGNTIYF. The CDR3 DNA follows: TGCAGCGTTGTCAGCTCTGGAAACACCATATATTTT.

This chain links TRBV5-1 with TRBJ2-1, with D hard to call. Trimming removed 0 bases from V and 7 bases from J, with 8 bases in between. The CDR3 contains 13 residues. The germline V gene has CDR1 SGHRS and CDR2 YFSETQ. The CDR3 reads CASSLVVRNEQFF. The CDR3 DNA reads TGCGCCAGCAGCTTGGTAGTAAGGAATGAGCAGTTCTTC.

CDR3 nucleotide sequence: TGCAGTGCTAGAGATCGGTCAGGGGACGGAAACACCATATATTTT. This codes for CSARDRSGDGNTIYF. The chain joins TRBV20-1 to TRBJ1-3; perhaps TRBD1 as D (6 bases). V dropped 0 bases and J dropped 4 bases, with 13 bases sitting between them. The CDR3 spans 15 residues. CDR1 is DFQATT and CDR2 is SNEGSKA in the germline V gene (reference sequence).

This clonotype has a count of ten or more. The genes are TRBV6-5 and TRBJ1-1; 7 positions match TRBD1. Germline CDR1 and CDR2: MNHEY and SVGAGI. This CDR3 contains 13 residues. J was trimmed by 4 bases and V by 7 bases; bases with no gene match: 6. The CDR3 loop reads CASTRGAGTEAFF. As DNA, the CDR3 is TGTGCCAGCACCAGGGGGGCAGGCACTGAAGCTTTCTTT.

This clonotype was counted only a few times. The chain has TRBV6-6 and TRBJ2-1; D is possibly TRBD1 (6 bases). In germline, CDR1 is MNHNY, CDR2 SVGAGI (reference sequence). The CDR3 has 12 amino acids. Trimming left V 5 bases short and J 8 bases short, with 10 bases between. CDR3 bases: TGTGCCAGCAGTCCCGAGGGGGATGAGCAGTTCTTC. Amino acid sequence: CASSPEGDEQFF.

This clonotype has a count of ten or more. The chain joins TRBV12-3 or TRBV12-4 to TRBJ1-1, with D uncertain. V lost 8 bases to trimming and J lost 0 bases, with 13 bases between them. The CDR3 is 14 residues long. CDR3 coding DNA: TGTGCCAGCGGCACGGGCACCCTGAACACTGAAGCTTTCTTT. Residues: CASGTGTLNTEAFF.

This clonotype was detected many times. The chain uses TRBV20-1 and TRBJ2-7; tentative D call: TRBD2 (6 bases). V was cut by 6 bases and J by 7 bases, with 22 bases left in between. The CDR3 extends over 14 amino acids. The germline CDR1 and CDR2 sequences are DFQATT and SNEGSKA (reference sequence). This CDR3 is CSASPGTSTPEQYF. The CDR3 coding sequence is TGCAGTGCCTCCCCCGGGACTTCTACCCCAGAGCAGTACTTC.

This clonotype was counted at least ten times. The rearrangement links TRBV4-3 to TRBJ1-1; possibly TRBD1 for D (5 bases). Germline CDR1 and CDR2: LGHNA and YSLEER. V lost 0 bases to trimming and J lost 4 bases, with 12 bases between them. CDR3 size: 15 residues. The CDR3 DNA follows: TGCGCCAGCAGCCAAGATCCTAGGAGGGGCACTGAAGCTTTCTTT. It translates to CASSQDPRRGTEAFF.

Many counts were recorded for this clonotype. This chain links TRBV9 with TRBJ1-3; D ambiguous. The length of the CDR3 is 11 residues. Deletions cut 2 bases from V and 4 bases from J, with 1 base between. Germline CDR1 SGDLS, CDR2 YYNGEE. The CDR3: CASSVGNTIYF. CDR3 nucleotides: TGTGCCAGCAGCGTCGGAAACACCATATATTTT. Based on the CDR3 plus reference TRBV9 and TRBJ1-3, the full variable domain is DSGVTQTPKHLITATGQRVTLRCSPRSGDLSVYWYQQSLDQGLQFLIQYYNGEERAKGNILERFSAQQFPDLHSELNLSSLELGDSALYFCASSVGNTIYFGEGSWLTVV.

This clonotype appeared many times. The rearrangement links TRBV24-1 to TRBJ1-1, with D perhaps TRBD1 (5 bases). In germline, CDR1 is KGHDR, CDR2 SFDVKD. Trimming shortened V by 3 bases and J by 9 bases, and 13 bases separated the two germline ends. The CDR3 is 13 residues long. Written as DNA, the CDR3 is TGTGCCACCAGTGATGGAGCGGGACTACAAGCTTTCTTT. Its protein product is CATSDGAGLQAFF.